The 24 T cell receptor beta chains given below trace back to one sample, sequenced in a study of T cell repertoires in cytomegalovirus infection. TCRdb processed the reads anew with MiXCR; each CDR3 protein has one entry. This table has fewer than 200,000 distinct CDR3 sequences, 20% to 25% appearing once. These receptors have no identified antigens. The sample was CD8+ T cells from cultured PBMCs, taken from culture after CMV antigen stimulation. Receptors originate from a human donor in good health (CMV status not recorded). Some clones in this sample may be carry-over from other donors' samples.

DNA of the CDR3: TGCGCCAGCAGGTCGTCGGCCCTCGAGCAGTACTTC. This sequence encodes CASRSSALEQYF. The V and J genes are TRBV5-1 and TRBJ2-7; the D is unclear. CDR1 is SGHRS, CDR2 YFSETQ, per germline. V was trimmed by 5 bases and J by 6 bases, leaving 12 bases between them. There are 12 residues in the CDR3.

The chain has TRBV12-3 or TRBV12-4 and TRBJ2-2; the match to TRBD1 covers 8 bases. The CDR3 has 16 amino acids. J gave up 4 bases and V 4 bases, and 8 bases lay outside the gene matches. CDR3 coding DNA: TGTGCCAGCAGTTACTCAGGGGGCGTCATCACCGGGGAGCTGTTTTTT. It translates to CASSYSGGVITGELFF.

The chain carries TRBV27 and TRBJ2-1, with TRBD2 identical over 10 bases. The germline V gene has CDR1 MNHEY and CDR2 SMNVEV (reference sequence). V shed 5 bases and J 7 bases; nucleotides not matched to a gene: 5. The CDR3 has 14 residues. This chain's CDR3 is CASSSGGVLNEQFF. In nucleotides, the CDR3 is TGTGCCAGCAGTAGCGGGGGGGTATTGAATGAGCAGTTCTTC.

The sample holds a few counts of this clonotype. CDR3 residues: CASSIQLWRGSYNEQFF. In DNA, the CDR3 is TGTGCCAGTAGTATACAGTTGTGGCGGGGGTCCTACAATGAGCAGTTCTTC. The chain combines TRBV19 with TRBJ2-1; 7 bases map to TRBD2. Germline V CDR1 and CDR2: LNHDA, SQIVND (reference sequence). The CDR3 sequence is 17 residues long. With 2 bases clipped from V and 1 base from J, the junction kept 8 bases outside the gene matches.

This rearrangement joins TRBV15 to TRBJ1-6; D gene unclear. Germline assignment: CDR1 LNHNV and CDR2 YYDKDF (reference sequence). Trimming took off 1 base at V and 7 bases at J, with 11 bases between the two ends. The CDR3 runs to 15 residues. The CDR3: CATSRAAWLNSPLHF. CDR3 sequence (DNA): TGTGCCACCAGCAGAGCGGCTTGGTTGAATTCACCCCTCCACTTT. Variable domain in full (rest from reference TRBV15 and TRBJ1-6): DAMVIQNPRYQVTQFGKPVTLSCSQTLNHNVMYWYQQKSSQAPKLLFHYYDKDFNNEADTPDNFQSRRPNTSFCFLDIRSPGLGDTAMYLCATSRAAWLNSPLHFGNGTRLTVT.

This clonotype showed up just once. This sequence joins TRBV9 and TRBJ2-1; TRBD1 aligns across 10 bases. From germline, CDR1 is SGDLS and CDR2 YYNGEE. The CDR3 runs 15 residues. V lost 4 bases to trimming and J lost 7 bases; unmatched junction nucleotides: 8. This CDR3 is CASSLLRDRGNEQFF. DNA of the CDR3: TGTGCCAGCAGCCTACTCCGGGACAGGGGTAATGAGCAGTTCTTC. Based on the CDR3 plus reference TRBV9 and TRBJ2-1, the full variable domain is DSGVTQTPKHLITATGQRVTLRCSPRSGDLSVYWYQQSLDQGLQFLIQYYNGEERAKGNILERFSAQQFPDLHSELNLSSLELGDSALYFCASSLLRDRGNEQFFGPGTRLTVL.

The chain is built from TRBV7-2 and TRBJ1-2, with a weak D call TRBD1 (5 bases). This CDR3 comprises 13 residues. V lost 5 bases and J 5 bases, leaving 12 bases between the germline ends. Per germline, CDR1 SGHTA and CDR2 FQGNSA. The CDR3 nucleotides are TGTGCCAGCAGCAAGGAGACAGCATATGGCTACACCTTC. Amino acid sequence: CASSKETAYGYTF.

This clonotype turned up a few times. The chain carries TRBV6-6 and TRBJ2-7, with D possibly being TRBD1 (6 bases). There are 14 residues in the CDR3. Germline V CDR1 and CDR2: MNHNY, SVGAGI (reference sequence). V lost 0 bases, J lost 3 bases, and 9 bases lay in between. CDR3 coding DNA: TGTGCCAGCAGTTACTCTGGACAGCACTACGAGCAGTACTTC. It encodes CASSYSGQHYEQYF.

The rearrangement uses TRBV7-6 and TRBJ1-1; no clear D. Germline V gene lookup returns CDR1 SGHVS and CDR2 FNYEAQ. The CDR3 sequence is 13 residues long. V was trimmed by 6 bases and J by 5 bases, leaving 13 bases between them. The CDR3 coding sequence is TGTGCCAGCAGTCCCACGGCGGGGACTGAAGCTTTCTTT. It yields the protein CASSPTAGTEAFF.

This chain uses TRBV30 with TRBJ2-7; D might be TRBD1 (5 bases). This CDR3 has 14 residues. CDR1 and CDR2 from the germline V gene are GTSNPN and SVGIG (reference sequence). The V gene lost 3 bases and the J gene lost 4 bases, with 16 bases spanning the gap. In DNA, the CDR3 is TGTGCCTGGAGCGCGGACATCTTTCGGTACGAGCAGTACTTC. Translating gives CAWSADIFRYEQYF. Drawing the rest from reference TRBV30 and TRBJ2-7, the complete variable domain is SQTIHQWPATLVQPVGSPLSLECTVEGTSNPNLYWYRQAAGRGLQLLFYSVGIGQISSEVPQNLSASRPQDRQFILSSKKLLLSDSGFYLCAWSADIFRYEQYFGPGTRLTVT.

The chain recombines TRBV12-3 or TRBV12-4 with TRBJ2-1, with 11 bases fitting TRBD1. This CDR3 contains 17 residues. V lost 6 bases and J lost 2; bases outside the gene matches: 9. The CDR3 DNA follows: TGTGCCAGCAGGACCGGGAGGACAGGGGGCCCCTACAATGAGCAGTTCTTC. Its protein product is CASRTGRTGGPYNEQFF.

This clonotype was counted at least ten times. DNA of the CDR3: TGTGCCAGTACCTCAATGGGGGGGTTTGACACTGAAGCTTTCTTT. Translating gives CASTSMGGFDTEAFF. The chain has TRBV19 and TRBJ1-1; the D gene is possibly TRBD1 (5 bases). Germline V gene data show CDR1 as LNHDA and CDR2 as SQIVND (reference sequence). V lost 7 bases and J lost 3, with 18 bases in between. The CDR3 has 15 residues.

This clonotype was picked up a small number of times. The V call is TRBV7-3, the J call TRBJ2-7; TRBD2 matches at 11 bases. The V and J ends lost 4 bases and 3 bases, in that order; junction bases with no gene match: 8. The germline V gene encodes CDR1 SGHTA and CDR2 FQGTGA. The CDR3 spans 16 residues. The CDR3 nucleotides are TGTGCCAGCAGCTCTCCTACTAGCGGGGGATTCTACGAGCAGTACTTC. This encodes CASSSPTSGGFYEQYF.

The sample holds many counts of this clonotype. The rearrangement joins TRBV19 to TRBJ1-1, with TRBD1 identical over 7 bases. Germline lookup yields CDR1 LNHDA and CDR2 SQIVND (reference sequence). The CDR3 loop spans 15 amino acids. After removal of 9 bases from V and 0 bases from J, the junction contained 10 bases not matched to a gene. For the CDR3, the DNA is TGTGCCAGCAGTCCCAGACAGGGTATGAACACTGAAGCTTTCTTT. It specifies CASSPRQGMNTEAFF.

This clonotype was seen only a few times. The chain has TRBV6-2 or TRBV6-3 and TRBJ1-1, with 7 bases lining up with TRBD1. V shed 4 bases and J 0 bases; nucleotides not matched to a gene: 14. The CDR3 consists of 18 residues. Germline CDR1 and CDR2: MNHEY and SVGEGT. The CDR3 loop reads CASSFFTGDINVNTEAFF. In DNA form, the CDR3 reads TGTGCCAGCAGTTTCTTTACAGGGGACATAAACGTGAACACTGAAGCTTTCTTT.

The rearrangement links TRBV7-2 to TRBJ2-7; D call uncertain. This CDR3 has 15 amino acids. V shed 5 bases and J shed 2 bases, with 16 bases lying between them. The V gene's germline CDR1 is SGHTA and CDR2 FQGNSA. CDR3: CASSAWGTAPYEQYF. The DNA of the CDR3 is TGTGCCAGCAGCGCTTGGGGAACAGCTCCCTACGAGCAGTACTTC.

CDR3 DNA: TGTGCCAGTAGTACCATCGTACCTAACTATGGCTACACCTTC. It translates to CASSTIVPNYGYTF. The gene calls are TRBV19 and TRBJ1-2; the D is unclear. This CDR3 region has 14 residues. Germline CDR1 and CDR2: LNHDA and SQIVND (reference sequence). V lost 4 bases to trimming and J lost 0 bases, with 9 bases between them. Supplemented by reference TRBV19 and TRBJ1-2, the full variable domain reads DGGITQSPKYLFRKEGQNVTLSCEQNLNHDAMYWYRQDPGQGLRLIYYSQIVNDFQKGDIAEGYSVSREKKESFPLTVTSAQKNPTAFYLCASSTIVPNYGYTFGSGTRLTVV.

Only a few counts were recorded for this clonotype. The rearrangement uses TRBV4-3 and TRBJ2-3; TRBD2 is a possible D gene (6 bases). Germline assignment: CDR1 LGHNA and CDR2 YSLEER. Trimming shortened V by 0 bases and J by 1 base, and 11 bases separated the two germline ends. The CDR3 contains 16 residues. The CDR3, as DNA: TGCGCCAGCAGCCAAGAGGCCCAGCGGGGCACAGATACGCAGTATTTT. This codes for CASSQEAQRGTDTQYF.

This clonotype was observed a handful of times. The chain is built from TRBV7-3 and TRBJ1-1, with D possibly TRBD1 on 6 matching bases. The CDR3 spans 14 residues. Trimming took off 2 bases at V and 3 bases at J, with 10 bases between the two ends. Germline CDR1 is SGHTA and CDR2 is FQGTGA. CDR3 coding DNA: TGTGCCAGCAGCTTAGGGGGGGCCTACACTGAAGCTTTCTTT. Residues: CASSLGGAYTEAFF.

The chain links TRBV7-2 to TRBJ2-7, with TRBD1 matching over 7 bases. Germline V gene lookup returns CDR1 SGHTA and CDR2 FQGNSA. The CDR3 runs 15 residues. Unmatched junction bases numbered 10, after V lost 4 bases and J lost 4 bases. In DNA form, the CDR3 reads TGTGCCAGCAGCTCCCTGGGGACAGTTTTGTACGAGCAGTACTTC. Protein sequence: CASSSLGTVLYEQYF.

In its sample, this clonotype was seen many times. This rearrangement joins TRBV6-5 to TRBJ2-5; D gene unclear. The CDR3 runs to 13 residues. CDR1 and CDR2 from the germline V gene are MNHEY and SVGAGI. Trimming removed 2 bases at V and 5 bases at J, with 9 bases between. DNA of the CDR3: TGTGCCAGCAGTTACCAAAGGACGGAGACCCAGTACTTC. Translating gives CASSYQRTETQYF.

This clonotype was counted a few times. The genes are TRBV7-6 and TRBJ2-7; D could derive from TRBD1 or TRBD2 (6 bases each). The CDR3 is made up of 15 amino acids. Germline lookup yields CDR1 SGHVS and CDR2 FNYEAQ. Trimming cost V 3 bases and J 7 bases, with 19 bases left between them. CDR3 protein: CASSLGDMRGGEQYF. The CDR3 nucleotides are TGTGCCAGCAGCTTGGGGGACATGAGGGGAGGAGAGCAGTACTTC.

In DNA form, the CDR3 reads TGTGCTAGTGGTTCCTCCCCAAACTGGAACACTGAAGCTTTCTTT. As protein: CASGSSPNWNTEAFF. This chain links TRBV12-5 with TRBJ1-1; the D is unclear. Trimming left V 4 bases short and J 1 base short, with 13 bases between. The V gene's germline CDR1 is LGHNT and CDR2 FRNRAP. CDR3 length equals 15 residues.

As DNA, the CDR3 is TGTGCCAGCAGCCAAGTCCCCGGGACAAGGGTCCATTCACCCCTCCACTTT. It codes for CASSQVPGTRVHSPLHF. The gene calls are TRBV14 and TRBJ1-6, with D possibly TRBD1 on 6 matching bases. The CDR3 is 17 amino acids. CDR1 and CDR2 (germline): SGHDN, FVKESK. The V end lost 1 base, the J end lost 8 bases, and 18 bases lay between the germline ends.